This T cell receptor beta chain was observed in a study of T cell responses to AZD1222 COVID-19 vaccine. Study findings and constraints: Targets within unmutated variant regions were reportedly found for nearly half of spike-specific TCRs. The donor group comprised mostly white British people and more females; the analysis possibly underestimated clonal diversity. Spike-wide coverage was observed for vaccine-associated CD4 TCRs, with dominant responses at 160-218 and 743-854.

Concerning this clone itself: Its specificity is unknown.

Profiled with immunoSEQ multiplex PCR; TCRdb holds only in-frame clones, not every one. The sample lists around 150,000 clones; 94% were seen once. There are 14 residues in the CDR3. The input for sequencing was peripheral blood, taken on day 0 of AZD1222 vaccination. The V and J genes are TRBV21-1 and TRBJ1-1. TRBV21-1 represents a pseudogene. This TCR came from an adult in good health. CDR3 in DNA: TGTGCCAGCAGCAAAGGGCTCGGGGGCGTCGTAGCTTTCTTT. This gives the protein CASSKGLGGVVAFF.